The rows below give T cell receptor beta chains drawn from one sample of a study of T cells in Graves' hyperthyroidism and ophthalmopathy. TCRdb reprocessed the multiplex PCR reads via MiXCR and lists one record per CDR3 protein. Of roughly 500,000 distinct CDR3 sequences in the sample, about 15% were seen once. Sequenced input: blood. These receptors were obtained from a woman in her thirties with Graves' ophthalmopathy. CDR3s include the opening cysteine and the closing phenylalanine or tryptophan. Each record gives: V gene, D gene, clone size, J gene, CDR3 DNA, CDR3 protein. The D gene is left open where the match is weak. Size values are once, few and many counts, or a class for expanded clones, and some rows have none.

TRBV27	-	-	TRBJ2-1	TGTGCCAGCAGTTTAGGGGGAGCATATGAGCAGTTCTTC	CASSLGGAYEQFF
TRBV20-1	TRBD1	many	TRBJ2-7	TGCAGTGCTACAGGGGGCGGGTACGAGCAGTACTTC	CSATGGGYEQYF
TRBV7-9	-	few	TRBJ1-2	TGTGCCAGCGGAAATGGGGTGGACTATGGCTACACCTTC	CASGNGVDYGYTF
TRBV7-9	TRBD2	-	TRBJ2-3	TGTGCCAGCAGCTCGTTTCGCAAGGGAATTGGGGCGGGAGGATTTGGAGATACGCAGTATTTT	CASSSFRKGIGAGGFGDTQYF
TRBV20-1	-	many	TRBJ1-6	TGCAGTGCTAGACAGGCTGAGGATAATTCACCCCTCCACTTT	CSARQAEDNSPLHF
TRBV7-2	-	few	TRBJ2-5	TGTGCCAGCAGCCCCGGACGGATACAAGAGACCCAGTACTTC	CASSPGRIQETQYF
TRBV27	-	few	TRBJ2-6	TGTGCCAGCAGTTTTGGGGGACCGCTCTCTGGGGCCAACGTCCTGACTTTC	CASSFGGPLSGANVLTF
TRBV28	-	few	TRBJ2-2	TGTGCCAGCAGCACCATTTGGAACACCGGGGAGCTGTTTTTT	CASSTIWNTGELFF
TRBV6-1	-	-	TRBJ1-6	TGTGCCAGCCTTAGAGGGCCAGATTCACCCCTCCACTTT	CASLRGPDSPLHF
TRBV5-1	TRBD1	-	TRBJ2-1	TGCGCCAGCAGCTTGGAGGGACAGCGTACATCTTACAATGAGCAGTTCTTC	CASSLEGQRTSYNEQFF
TRBV29-1	TRBD2	-	TRBJ2-1	TGCAGCGCGGGGACTAGCGGGAGGGTTAATGAGCAGTTCTTC	CSAGTSGRVNEQFF
TRBV7-2	-	many	TRBJ2-7	TGTGCCAGCAGCTTATTTGGGGGGTCCTACGAGCAGTACTTC	CASSLFGGSYEQYF
TRBV7-2	-	many	TRBJ2-5	TGTGCCAGCAGCTTAGGAGGGGTTTACGAGACCCAGTACTTC	CASSLGGVYETQYF
TRBV28	-	many	TRBJ2-7	TGTGCCAGCGGGACGCCCGGGTACGAGCAGTACTTC	CASGTPGYEQYF
TRBV6-1	TRBD1	few	TRBJ2-2	TGTGCCAGCAGTGTTCTCCCGACAGGGTTTGCCGGGGAGCTGTTTTTT	CASSVLPTGFAGELFF
TRBV11-2	TRBD2	many	TRBJ2-1	TGTGCCAGCAGCCCCTTCCTAGCGGAGTACAATGAGCAGTTCTTC	CASSPFLAEYNEQFF
TRBV4-1	-	-	TRBJ1-5	TGCGCCAGCAGCCCTTCAAAAGGGGAGAGCAATCAGCCCCAGCATTTT	CASSPSKGESNQPQHF